This entry features one T cell receptor (beta chain) sequence. The antigen remains undetermined. Assay: immunoSEQ multiplex PCR; the TCRdb copy retains only in-frame clones and omits some. The sample lists 75,000 to 90,000 clones; about 90% were seen once. This record belongs to a study of OX40 agonist ivuxolimab in advanced cancers. Across the study: It was ivuxolimab, an agonistic anti-OX40 (CD134) antibody, that patients were treated with. The dose-escalation cohort was roughly 83% male, with a mean age of 60 years, ranging about 20 to 85.

General study results and limits: Averaging showed that CD8+ T cells had more expanded clones than CD4+ did. Among the lowest peripheral clonal expansion occurred in 0.1-3.0 mg/kg partial responders.

This CDR3 is 17 amino acids long. The chain carries TRBV21-1 and TRBJ1-2; the table calls TRBD1, which could not be checked here. TRBV21-1 is described as a pseudogene. This receptor was identified in an adult with an advanced solid tumor such as melanoma, head and neck, liver or kidney cancer. The material was CD4+ or CD8+ T cells sorted from blood, obtained in a trial of the OX40 agonist ivuxolimab. The CDR3: CASSLDDRGLANYGYTF. The DNA of the CDR3 is TGTGCCAGCAGTCTAGACGACAGGGGATTAGCTAACTATGGCTACACCTTC.